This T cell receptor beta chain comes out of a study of cytomegalovirus exposure and HLA in healthy donors. In the study overall: Earlier, 110 million or so unique TCR beta sequences were recovered from about 170 million T cells by an analysis.

Primers for the PCR totalled 60 Vbeta and 13 Jbeta. The table came from immunoSEQ multiplex PCR; TCRdb's copy has only in-frame clones and leaves some out. The table lists 100,000 to 150,000 clones, around 75% of them singletons. The CDR3 totals 12 residues. Germline V gene lookup returns CDR1 MNHNY and CDR2 SVGAGI (reference sequence). V was cut by 5 bases and J by 13 bases, with 14 bases left in between. This clone was seen only a few times. V and J are TRBV6-6 and TRBJ1-4, with TRBD1 as a possible D gene (5 bases). Sequenced input: PBMCs. This clonotype was sampled from a woman between 45 and 65 years old in good health and CMV-seropositive. The CDR3 region is CASSTDRGGLFF. Written as DNA, the CDR3 is TGTGCCAGCAGTACAGATCGGGGGGGACTGTTTTTT.